The clone carrying this T cell receptor beta chain was recorded many times. Its cognate antigen is unknown. The data were taken from a study of T cells in Graves' hyperthyroidism and ophthalmopathy. General study results and limits: Peripheral blood also featured most of the thyroid clonotypes expanded above 0.001.

Each ophthalmopathy patient scored at least 3 on the Clinical Activity Score and at least 4 on NOSPECS grade, with duration under 3 months. V gave up 8 bases and J gave up 0 bases, with 10 bases separating them. Germline-derived CDR1 and CDR2 are LNHDA and SQIVND (reference sequence). The CDR3 extends over 13 amino acids. The investigators amplified TCR beta CDR3 regions from RNA transcripts. With the HTBI primer set, the TCR CDR3 went through a first round of RT-PCR. TCRdb passed the multiplex PCR reads through MiXCR, listing each CDR3 protein once. The sample gives more than 350,000 distinct CDR3 sequences, around 15% of which show up once; 15% to 20% is in the top ten.

Material: blood. This rearrangement joins TRBV19 to TRBJ1-1; D is undetermined. The clonotype was recovered from a woman in her 30s with Graves' ophthalmopathy. The CDR3, as DNA: TGTGCCAGTTCCGACACTTTGAACACTGAAGCTTTCTTT. It is translated as CASSDTLNTEAFF.